The entry below gives a single T cell receptor beta chain sequence along with its context. The target antigen is unknown. The method was immunoSEQ multiplex PCR; TCRdb's version includes in-frame clones alone and lacks a portion of them. The sample holds a few hundred thousand clones, 70% to 90% seen once. This entry is derived from a study of Ad26.COV2.S vaccination and SARS-CoV-2 variants. The sample's treatment: roughly 19 received Ad26.COV2.S at low or high dose, single or two shots; about 5 received placebo; per-sample allocation not given. The study sampled participants on day 63 after the first vaccine or placebo injection. Overall study findings and caveats: Vaccine recipients surpassed placebo recipients in spike-specific TCR breadth.

The CDR3 totals 15 residues. Germline V gene data show CDR1 as MDHEN and CDR2 as SYDVKM. The V and J ends lost 7 bases and 4 bases respectively, with 17 bases between them. The receptor was isolated from a person aged 18 to 59 who received the Ad26.COV2.S COVID-19 vaccine or a placebo. V is TRBV28 and J is TRBJ2-4; no reliable D call. This specimen consisted of peripheral blood, obtained in a trial of Ad26.COV2.S vaccine versus placebo. The CDR3 region has the DNA TGTGCCAGCACTGCCCAATGGGCACATAAAAACATTCAGTACTTC. Translation: CASTAQWAHKNIQYF.